Listed here are 17 T cell receptor beta chains from one sample, sequenced in a study of blood T cell repertoires in COVID-19. Profiling relied on immunoSEQ multiplex PCR, and the TCRdb table lists in-frame clones only, not all of them. Here the sample spans 150,000 to 190,000 clones, around 84% being singletons. Input material: peripheral blood. All receptors come from a woman aged 55-70 years with COVID-19, enrolled during active disease.

The rearrangement links TRBV10-3 to TRBJ1-1; TRBD1 might be the D (5 bases). Germline V gene lookup returns CDR1 ENHRY and CDR2 SYGVKD. The V gene lost 6 bases and the J gene lost 6 bases, with 14 bases spanning the gap. The CDR3 is 13 residues long. The CDR3 DNA is TGTGCCATCAGGGAGGGGCCGGGGGCTGAAGCTTTCTTT. Residues: CAIREGPGAEAFF.

The chain has TRBV5-1 and TRBJ1-3, with D uncertain. V was trimmed by 5 bases and J by 1 base, leaving 10 bases between them. This CDR3 spans 14 amino acids. Germline lookup yields CDR1 SGHRS and CDR2 YFSETQ. The CDR3 region is CASSPSGSGNTIYF. CDR3 bases: TGCGCCAGCAGTCCCTCAGGTTCTGGAAACACCATATATTTT.

The gene calls are TRBV7-2 and TRBJ1-2; the D is unclear. Trimming stripped 5 bases from V and 4 bases from J, with 11 bases between. Germline lookup yields CDR1 SGHTA and CDR2 FQGNSA. The CDR3 totals 13 residues. The CDR3, as DNA: TGTGCCAGCAGCCTTACAGTAATCTATGGCTACACCTTC. Translation: CASSLTVIYGYTF.

The rearrangement links TRBV5-1 to TRBJ2-1, with D possibly being TRBD2 (5 bases). CDR1 and CDR2 from the germline V gene are SGHRS and YFSETQ. The CDR3 has 13 residues. The V and J ends lost 0 bases and 9 bases respectively, with 10 bases between them. As DNA, the CDR3 is TGCGCCAGCAGCTTGGACGGGATCGGTGAGCAGTTCTTC. This gives the protein CASSLDGIGEQFF. The full variable domain, in which reference TRBV5-1 and TRBJ2-1 provide the parts outside the CDR3, is KAGVTQTPRYLIKTRGQQVTLSCSPISGHRSVSWYQQTPGQGLQFLFEYFSETQRNKGNFPGRFSGRQFSNSRSEMNVSTLELGDSALYLCASSLDGIGEQFFGPGTRLTVL.

The chain is built from TRBV5-4 and TRBJ2-6; D may be TRBD1 (6 bases). From germline, CDR1 is SGHNT and CDR2 YYREEE (reference sequence). The CDR3 runs to 18 residues. Trimming cost V 0 bases and J 2 bases, with 15 bases left between them. CDR3 sequence: CASSLVISGGAGANVLTF. The CDR3 coding sequence is TGTGCCAGCAGCTTGGTTATATCTGGGGGCGCTGGGGCCAACGTCCTGACTTTC.

The J gene is TRBJ2-7, the V gene TRBV4-1; D possibly corresponds to TRBD2 (6 bases). This CDR3 has 15 amino acids. V lost 5 bases and J lost 3, with 17 bases in between. Germline V gene sequence: CDR1 MGHRA, CDR2 YSYEKL. The chain's CDR3 is CASSTHEDYLYEQYF. The CDR3 region has the DNA TGCGCCAGCAGCACCCACGAGGACTACCTCTACGAGCAGTACTTC.

The rearrangement links TRBV19 to TRBJ1-5; D is uncertain. Germline V gene data show CDR1 as LNHDA and CDR2 as SQIVND (reference sequence). The germline V and J ends were trimmed by 5 bases and 10 bases, with 18 bases remaining between them. CDR3 size: 14 residues. CDR3 nucleotides: TGTGCCAGTAGTCCCCCCCCGGGAAGTCATCCCCAGCATTTT. It yields the protein CASSPPPGSHPQHF.

The chain combines TRBV4-1 with TRBJ2-5; D is ambiguous. V was pared by 4 bases and J by 5 bases, with 11 bases between. The CDR3 loop spans 13 amino acids. Germline V gene lookup returns CDR1 MGHRA and CDR2 YSYEKL. The CDR3 DNA reads as TGCGCCAGCAGCCTAAGTTATAGTGAGACCCAGTACTTC. Residues: CASSLSYSETQYF.

The rearrangement joins TRBV5-1 to TRBJ1-4; perhaps TRBD1 as D (5 bases). CDR1 SGHRS and CDR2 YFSETQ come from the germline V gene. V was clipped by 2 bases and J by 0 bases, with 8 bases between them. The CDR3 totals 15 residues. As DNA, the CDR3 is TGCGCCAGCAGCTTCCGGGGGGCAACTAATGAAAAACTGTTTTTT. Translated: CASSFRGATNEKLFF.

The rearrangement joins TRBV11-3 to TRBJ2-1; 10 bases map to TRBD2. CDR1 is SGHNT and CDR2 is YENEEA in the germline V gene. The CDR3 extends over 15 amino acids. V shed 1 base and J 10 bases; nucleotides not matched to a gene: 7. CDR3 in amino acids: CASSLGTSGPREQFF. The CDR3 region has the DNA TGTGCCAGCAGCTTAGGGACTAGCGGACCTAGGGAGCAGTTCTTC.

The rearrangement links TRBV6-6 to TRBJ1-4; TRBD1 matches 9 bases. The junction had 8 bases not matched to a gene; V was cut back by 2 bases and J by 7 bases. The length of the CDR3 is 16 residues. Germline V gives CDR1 MNHNY, CDR2 SVGAGI (reference sequence). CDR3 residues: CASSYDPGTGSEKLFF. The CDR3 DNA is TGTGCCAGCAGTTACGACCCCGGGACAGGGAGTGAAAAACTGTTTTTT.

In its sample, this clone was seen once. This chain uses TRBV15 with TRBJ1-5; no clear D gene. Per the germline V gene, CDR1 is LNHNV and CDR2 is YYDKDF (reference sequence). V lost 0 bases and J lost 0, with 9 bases in between. The length of the CDR3 is 16 residues. The CDR3 DNA sequence: TGTGCCACCAGCAGAGACAGGACTATTAGCAATCAGCCCCAGCATTTT. Its translation is CATSRDRTISNQPQHF.

This chain connects TRBV5-1 to TRBJ2-2, with 9 bases matching TRBD1. Germline lookup yields CDR1 SGHRS and CDR2 YFSETQ. This CDR3 has 14 amino acids. Trimming took 4 bases from V and 7 from J; bases not matched to a gene: 5. The CDR3 bases are TGCGCCAGCAGCACGGGACAGGGAATCGGGGAGCTGTTTTTT. Protein product: CASSTGQGIGELFF.

This clone was found a few times. The chain recombines TRBV4-1 with TRBJ1-2; TRBD1 matches at 12 bases. The V segment lost 1 base and the J segment 5 bases; nucleotides outside the gene matches: 5. From germline, CDR1 is MGHRA and CDR2 YSYEKL. The CDR3 contains 16 residues. CDR3 nucleotides: TGCGCCAGCAGCCAAGGGTTGGGACAGGGGGCTTATGGCTACACCTTC. Its protein product is CASSQGLGQGAYGYTF.

This chain joins TRBV3-1 (or the pseudogene TRBV3-2) and TRBJ1-5; no clear D. The germline V gene encodes CDR1 LGHDT and CDR2 YNNKEL (reference sequence). V was cut by 1 base and J by 4 bases, with 5 bases left in between. This CDR3 has 13 residues. DNA for the CDR3: TGTGCCAGCAGCCAAGTCGGGAATCAGCCCCAGCATTTT. This encodes CASSQVGNQPQHF.

The V and J genes are TRBV14 and TRBJ1-4, with 9 bases matching TRBD1. Unmatched junction bases numbered 7, after V lost 4 bases and J lost 7 bases. The CDR3 loop spans 15 amino acids. Germline CDR1 reads SGHDN; CDR2 reads FVKESK. For the CDR3, the DNA is TGTGCCAGCAGCCCTCGGACAGGGGCGATTGAAAAACTGTTTTTT. Amino acids: CASSPRTGAIEKLFF. The complete variable domain, with remaining parts taken from reference TRBV14 and TRBJ1-4, reads EAGVTQFPSHSVIEKGQTVTLRCDPISGHDNLYWYRRVMGKEIKFLLHFVKESKQDESGMPNNRFLAERTGGTYSTLKVQPAELEDSGVYFCASSPRTGAIEKLFFGSGTQLSVL.

V gene TRBV5-1 combines with J gene TRBJ2-3; 12 bases line up with TRBD2. This CDR3 contains 16 residues. V was pared by 0 bases and J by 4 bases, with 3 bases of the junction left unmatched. The germline V gene has CDR1 SGHRS and CDR2 YFSETQ. CDR3 in amino acids: CASSLGLAGEADTQYF. CDR3 nucleotides: TGCGCCAGCAGCTTGGGACTAGCGGGGGAGGCAGATACGCAGTATTTT.